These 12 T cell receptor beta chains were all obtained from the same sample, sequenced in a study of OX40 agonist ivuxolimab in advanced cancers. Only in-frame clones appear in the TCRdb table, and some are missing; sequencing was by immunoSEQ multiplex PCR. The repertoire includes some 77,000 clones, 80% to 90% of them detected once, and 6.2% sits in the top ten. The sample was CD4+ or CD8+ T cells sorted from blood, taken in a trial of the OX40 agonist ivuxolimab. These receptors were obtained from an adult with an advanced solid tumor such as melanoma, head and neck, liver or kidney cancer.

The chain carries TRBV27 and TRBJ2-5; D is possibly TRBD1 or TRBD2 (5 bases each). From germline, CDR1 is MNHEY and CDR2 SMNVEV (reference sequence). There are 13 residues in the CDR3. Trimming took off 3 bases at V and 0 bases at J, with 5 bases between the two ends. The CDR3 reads CASSLGHQETQYF. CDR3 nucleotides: TGTGCCAGCAGTTTGGGACACCAAGAGACCCAGTACTTC.

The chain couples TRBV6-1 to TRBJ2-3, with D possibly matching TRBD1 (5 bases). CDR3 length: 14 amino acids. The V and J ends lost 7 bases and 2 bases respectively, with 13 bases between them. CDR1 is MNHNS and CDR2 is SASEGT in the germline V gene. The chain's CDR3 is CASNSRGNTDTQYF. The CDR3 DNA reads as TGTGCCAGCAATTCTAGGGGAAACACAGATACGCAGTATTTT.

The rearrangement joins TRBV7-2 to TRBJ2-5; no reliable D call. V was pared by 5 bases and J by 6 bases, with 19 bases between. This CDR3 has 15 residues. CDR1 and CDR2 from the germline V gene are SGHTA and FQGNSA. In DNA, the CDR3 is TGTGCCAGCAGCCCTCTGGAGTCGGTAGAGCAGACCCAGTACTTC. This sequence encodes CASSPLESVEQTQYF.

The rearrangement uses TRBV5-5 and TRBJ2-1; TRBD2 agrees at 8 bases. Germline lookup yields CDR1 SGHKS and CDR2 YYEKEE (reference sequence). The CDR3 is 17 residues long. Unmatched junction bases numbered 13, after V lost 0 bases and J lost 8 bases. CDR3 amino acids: CASSLAFLTSVKDEQFF. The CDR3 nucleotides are TGTGCCAGCAGCTTGGCCTTTTTGACTAGCGTAAAGGATGAGCAGTTCTTC.

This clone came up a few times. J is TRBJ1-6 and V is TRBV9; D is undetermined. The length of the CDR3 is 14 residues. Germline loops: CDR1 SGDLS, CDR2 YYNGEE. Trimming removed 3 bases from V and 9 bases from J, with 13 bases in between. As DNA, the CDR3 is TGTGCCAGCAGCGGGGATCTACCGAGTTCACCCCTCCACTTT. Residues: CASSGDLPSSPLHF.

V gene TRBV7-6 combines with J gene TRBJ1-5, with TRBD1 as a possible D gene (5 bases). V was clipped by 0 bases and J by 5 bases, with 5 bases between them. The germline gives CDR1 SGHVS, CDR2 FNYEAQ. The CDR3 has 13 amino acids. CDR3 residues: CASSLAGDQPQHF. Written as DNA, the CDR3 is TGTGCCAGCAGCTTAGCAGGGGATCAGCCCCAGCATTTT.

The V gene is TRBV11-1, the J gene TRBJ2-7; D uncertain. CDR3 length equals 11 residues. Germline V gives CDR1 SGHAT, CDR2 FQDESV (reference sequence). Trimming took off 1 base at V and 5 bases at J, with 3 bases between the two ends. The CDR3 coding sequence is TGTGCCAGCAGCTTAGGGGACGAGCAGTACTTC. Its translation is CASSLGDEQYF.

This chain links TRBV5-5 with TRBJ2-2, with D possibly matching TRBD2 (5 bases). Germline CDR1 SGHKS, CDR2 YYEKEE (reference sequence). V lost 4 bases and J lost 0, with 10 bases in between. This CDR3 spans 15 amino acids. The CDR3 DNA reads TGTGCCAGCAGCGGCCCTAGCCCGAACACCGGGGAGCTGTTTTTT. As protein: CASSGPSPNTGELFF.

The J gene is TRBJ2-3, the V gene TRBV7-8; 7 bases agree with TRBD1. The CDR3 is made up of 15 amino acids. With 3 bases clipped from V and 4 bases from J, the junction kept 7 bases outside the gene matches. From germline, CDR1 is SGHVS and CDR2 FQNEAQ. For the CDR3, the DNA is TGTGCCAGCAGCTTCGTCCCGGGACAGCCAGATACGCAGTATTTT. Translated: CASSFVPGQPDTQYF.

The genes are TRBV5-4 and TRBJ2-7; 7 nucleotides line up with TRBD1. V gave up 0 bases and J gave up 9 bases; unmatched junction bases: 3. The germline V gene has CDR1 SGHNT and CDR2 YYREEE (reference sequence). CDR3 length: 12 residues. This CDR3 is CASSLGQGRQYF. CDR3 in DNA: TGTGCCAGCAGCTTGGGACAGGGCCGGCAGTACTTC.

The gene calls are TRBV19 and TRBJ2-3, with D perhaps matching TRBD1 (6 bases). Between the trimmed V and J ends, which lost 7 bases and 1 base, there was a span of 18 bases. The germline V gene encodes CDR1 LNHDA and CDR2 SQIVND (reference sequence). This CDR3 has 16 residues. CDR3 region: CASTPWTAGGTDTQYF. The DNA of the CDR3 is TGTGCCAGTACCCCTTGGACAGCAGGAGGCACAGATACGCAGTATTTT.

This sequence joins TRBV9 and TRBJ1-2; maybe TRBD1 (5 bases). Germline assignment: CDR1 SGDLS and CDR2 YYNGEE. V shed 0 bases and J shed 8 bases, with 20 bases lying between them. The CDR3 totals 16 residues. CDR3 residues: CASSVATTAAHGGYTF. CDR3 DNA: TGTGCCAGCAGCGTAGCTACGACAGCCGCCCATGGGGGCTACACCTTC.